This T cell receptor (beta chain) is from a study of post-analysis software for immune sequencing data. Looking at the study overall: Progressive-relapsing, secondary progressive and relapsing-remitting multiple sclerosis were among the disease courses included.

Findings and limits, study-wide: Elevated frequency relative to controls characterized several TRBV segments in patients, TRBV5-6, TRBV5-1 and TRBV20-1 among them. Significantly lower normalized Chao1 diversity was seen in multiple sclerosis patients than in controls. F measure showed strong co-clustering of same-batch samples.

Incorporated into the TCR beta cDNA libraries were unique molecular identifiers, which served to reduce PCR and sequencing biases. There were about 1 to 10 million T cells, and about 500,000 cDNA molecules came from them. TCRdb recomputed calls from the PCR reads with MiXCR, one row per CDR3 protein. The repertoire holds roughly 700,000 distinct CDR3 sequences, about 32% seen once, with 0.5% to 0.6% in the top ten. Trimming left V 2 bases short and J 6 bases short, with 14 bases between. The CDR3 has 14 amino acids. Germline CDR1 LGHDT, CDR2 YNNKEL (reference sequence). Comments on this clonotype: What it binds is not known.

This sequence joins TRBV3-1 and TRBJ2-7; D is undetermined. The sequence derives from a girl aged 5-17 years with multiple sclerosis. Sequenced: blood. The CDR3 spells CASSQMTVSGEQYF. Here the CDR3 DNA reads TGTGCCAGCAGCCAAATGACCGTTTCGGGCGAGCAGTACTTC.